This TCR beta chain was recorded in a study of technical replicates of blood from a few donors. The V gene's germline CDR1 is MNHNS and CDR2 SASEGT. The CDR3 contains 13 residues. The ends lost 6 bases at V and 4 bases at J; junction bases unmatched: 5. Generated by immunoSEQ multiplex PCR, the TCRdb table keeps only in-frame clones and is missing some. The repertoire holds 75,000 to 95,000 clones, with roughly 94% as singletons. Input material: T cells isolated from PBMCs. The receptor's source is a human donor in good health. This chain uses TRBV6-1 with TRBJ2-5; the match to TRBD1 covers 7 bases. As DNA, the CDR3 is TGTGCCAGCAGAAGACAGGGTCGAGAGACCCAGTACTTC. It translates to CASRRQGRETQYF.